This T cell receptor (beta chain) comes out of a study of regulatory T cells in long-lasting Graves disease. Looking at the study overall: Antithyroid drug use was under 3 months in newly diagnosed Graves' patients.

Trimming shortened V by 4 bases and J by 2 bases, and 15 bases separated the two germline ends. This CDR3 has 15 residues. Germline values: CDR1 SGHKS, CDR2 YYEKEE (reference sequence). This clonotype was counted at least ten times. Through Arm-PCR of CDR3 regions and iRepertoire HTBI primers, TCR beta libraries were built. From the multiplex PCR reads, TCRdb called clonotypes with MiXCR, one entry per CDR3 protein. The sample includes about 350,000 distinct CDR3 sequences, roughly 17% of them seen just once. Time point noted: newly diagnosed GD, antithyroid drugs for less than 3 months. Extracted RNA from PBMCs served as the source of the TCR library. The same data also contributed to another study, on T cells in Graves' hyperthyroidism and ophthalmopathy. This second study says: Exclusion of patients followed from uncontrolled infection, other autoimmune disease, pregnancy or lactation. During a first-round RT-PCR of the TCR CDR3, the HTBI primer set was used. Among clonotypes expanded in thyroid above 0.001, most were also found in blood.

Here the sequenced sample was peripheral blood mononuclear cells (PBMCs), taken at new diagnosis, from a patient treated with antithyroid drugs. The chain combines TRBV5-5 with TRBJ2-5; D is tentatively TRBD1 or TRBD2 (5 bases each). This sequence originates from a man aged 40-50 years with Graves disease. For the CDR3, the DNA is TGTGCCAGCAGCCGCACCTTCTGGGGGCAAGAGACCCAGTACTTC. It translates to CASSRTFWGQETQYF.